This T cell receptor beta chain was identified in a study of CD4 and CD8 cells across lung adenocarcinoma regions. Germline CDR1 MNHNS, CDR2 SASEGT. V gave up 7 bases and J gave up 6 bases; unmatched junction bases: 4. This CDR3 is 13 amino acids long. Using its own MiXCR run on the PCR reads, TCRdb lists one record per CDR3 protein. The sample records about 16,000 distinct CDR3 sequences, under 70% being singletons. Donors had localized lung adenocarcinoma, a non-small cell lung cancer. This sequence joins TRBV6-1 and TRBJ1-4, with 8 bases identical to TRBD1. Sequencing was carried out using CD8+ T cells from the center of a lung tumor. The receptor was derived from a female donor with lung adenocarcinoma. The CD4 and CD8 labels of this study may be unreliable. The DNA for the CDR3 is TGTGCCAGCACCGGACAGGGCTATGAAAAACTGTTTTTT. Protein sequence: CASTGQGYEKLFF.